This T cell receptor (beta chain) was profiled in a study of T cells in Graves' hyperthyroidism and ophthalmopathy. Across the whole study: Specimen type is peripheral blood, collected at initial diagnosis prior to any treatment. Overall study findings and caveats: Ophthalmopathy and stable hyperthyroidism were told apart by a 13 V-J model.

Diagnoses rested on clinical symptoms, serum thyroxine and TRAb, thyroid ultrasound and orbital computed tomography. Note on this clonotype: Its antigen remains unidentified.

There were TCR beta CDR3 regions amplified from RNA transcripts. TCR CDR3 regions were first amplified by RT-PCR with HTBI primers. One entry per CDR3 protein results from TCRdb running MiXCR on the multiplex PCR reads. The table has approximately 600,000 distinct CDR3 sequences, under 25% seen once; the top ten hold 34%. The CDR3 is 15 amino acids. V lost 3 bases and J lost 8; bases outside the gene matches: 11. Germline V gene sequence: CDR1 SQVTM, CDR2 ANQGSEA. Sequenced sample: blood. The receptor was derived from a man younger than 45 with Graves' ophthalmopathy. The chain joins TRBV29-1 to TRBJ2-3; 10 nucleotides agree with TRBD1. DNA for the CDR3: TGCAGCGTTGATGGGACAGGGGATGTGGTGGCTACGCAGTATTTT. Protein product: CSVDGTGDVVATQYF.